This T cell receptor beta chain was sequenced during a study of blood T cell repertoires in COVID-19. In the study overall: Material from acute and convalescent COVID-19 was sourced from the United States, Italy and Spain. The cDNA or gDNA used as material had been derived from T cells, B-cell-depleted T cells, or PBMCs.

The authors' processing: Amplification of reference gene primers was used by the study to estimate nucleated cell counts. TCRdb keeps only in-frame clones here, not all; method: immunoSEQ multiplex PCR. V, J and clone size are those of that table, while D and trimming were read from the DNA. This table holds 90,000 to 120,000 clones, roughly 92% found once. With 3 bases removed from V and 4 bases from J, the gap between germline ends came to 15 bases. Germline assignment: CDR1 SEHNR and CDR2 FQNEAQ (reference sequence). The CDR3 has 15 residues. The clonotype was recovered from a man in his 70s with acute or convalescent COVID-19. The sample comprised peripheral blood. V is TRBV7-9 and J is TRBJ1-1; tentatively, D is TRBD1 (6 bases). The CDR3, as DNA: TGTGCCAGCAGCTTGGGTCAGGGGCTGGGCACTGAAGCTTTCTTT. Protein: CASSLGQGLGTEAFF.